The 21 T cell receptor beta chains below come from one sample, sequenced in a study of cytomegalovirus exposure and HLA in healthy donors. Libraries were prepared by immunoSEQ multiplex PCR; TCRdb keeps only in-frame clonotypes and omits some of them. Of roughly 200,000 clones in the sample, about three quarters were seen once. The sequencing sample was made of PBMCs. These TCRs come from a woman in her twenties or thirties in good health and CMV-seronegative.

The J gene is TRBJ1-1, the V gene TRBV10-2; the D gene is possibly TRBD1 (5 bases). V lost 6 bases and J 4 bases, leaving 18 bases between the germline ends. There are 15 residues in the CDR3. Germline CDR1 and CDR2: WSHSY and SAAADI. CDR3 DNA: TGCGCCAGCAGCAACTCGGTGGGGGGGAGCACTGAAGCTTTCTTT. It is translated as CASSNSVGGSTEAFF.

Remarks on this clone: This CDR3 is also generated by other DNA sequences in the sample. The chain uses TRBV2 and TRBJ2-1; TRBD1 matches 7 bases. The V gene's germline CDR1 is SNHLY and CDR2 FYNNEI. Trimming at V came to 5 bases and at J to 0 bases, leaving 4 bases not matched to a gene. This CDR3 contains 15 residues. The CDR3 here is CASSLGTASYNEQFF. The CDR3 nucleotides are TGTGCCAGCAGTCTCGGGACAGCCTCCTACAATGAGCAGTTCTTC.

The chain is built from TRBV9 and TRBJ1-1, with TRBD1 matching over 11 bases. This CDR3 contains 16 residues. Losses at the gene ends were 2 bases for V and 4 bases for J; bases not matched to a gene: 7. The germline CDR1 and CDR2 sequences are SGDLS and YYNGEE. For the CDR3, the DNA is TGTGCCAGCAGCGTTCAGGCCGGGACAGGGGGCACTGAAGCTTTCTTT. It specifies CASSVQAGTGGTEAFF. Full variable domain (missing parts from reference TRBV9 and TRBJ1-1): DSGVTQTPKHLITATGQRVTLRCSPRSGDLSVYWYQQSLDQGLQFLIQYYNGEERAKGNILERFSAQQFPDLHSELNLSSLELGDSALYFCASSVQAGTGGTEAFFGQGTRLTVV.

The J gene is TRBJ2-3, the V gene TRBV5-1; TRBD2 aligns across 10 bases. CDR1 is SGHRS, CDR2 YFSETQ, per germline. With V trimmed by 1 base and J by 0 bases, 5 bases remained unmatched. The CDR3 is 17 residues long. In DNA form, the CDR3 reads TGCGCCAGCAGCTTGTTTAGCGGGGGGCCTAGCACAGATACGCAGTATTTT. This encodes CASSLFSGGPSTDTQYF.

The J gene is TRBJ1-2, the V gene TRBV28; the match to TRBD1 covers 8 bases. CDR1 and CDR2 from the germline V gene are MDHEN and SYDVKM. The CDR3 length is 14 residues. Trimming cost V 6 bases and J 5 bases; bases outside gene matches: 8. CDR3 in DNA: TGTGCCAGCAGCCTATTGACAGGGGATTATGGCTACACCTTC. This gives the protein CASSLLTGDYGYTF.

This clone has just one count. The chain is built from TRBV7-7 and TRBJ2-1; TRBD2 agrees at 11 bases. The CDR3 is 15 residues long. The germline V gene encodes CDR1 SSHAT and CDR2 FNYEAQ (reference sequence). With 5 bases clipped from V and 10 bases from J, the junction kept 10 bases outside the gene matches. CDR3 in DNA: TGTGCCAGCAGCGCCGCCGGGACTAGCGGAACGGAGCAGTTCTTC. This sequence encodes CASSAAGTSGTEQFF.

This chain uses TRBV27 with TRBJ1-1, with a tentative D call TRBD1 (6 bases). CDR3 length: 14 amino acids. V lost 6 bases and J lost 2, with 13 bases in between. Germline assignment: CDR1 MNHEY and CDR2 SMNVEV (reference sequence). CDR3 nucleotides: TGTGCCAGCAGCTTCGACAGGACTAACACTGAAGCTTTCTTT. It encodes CASSFDRTNTEAFF.

This rearrangement joins TRBV6-6 to TRBJ1-3; D is unresolved. With 6 bases removed from V and 7 bases from J, the gap between germline ends came to 10 bases. Per germline, CDR1 MNHNY and CDR2 SVGAGI (reference sequence). This CDR3 region has 12 residues. CDR3 loop: CASSPMSNTIYF. Here the CDR3 DNA reads TGTGCCAGCAGCCCTATGTCTAACACCATATATTTT.

The gene calls are TRBV5-1 and TRBJ1-1; perhaps TRBD1 as D (5 bases). Germline CDR1 reads SGHRS; CDR2 reads YFSETQ. The CDR3 totals 16 residues. Trimming left V 1 base short and J 4 bases short, with 17 bases between. CDR3 in amino acids: CASSLLQGQDSTEAFF. DNA of the CDR3: TGCGCCAGCAGCTTGTTGCAGGGTCAGGATTCCACTGAAGCTTTCTTT. Looking up the rest from reference TRBV5-1 and TRBJ1-1 gives the full variable domain: KAGVTQTPRYLIKTRGQQVTLSCSPISGHRSVSWYQQTPGQGLQFLFEYFSETQRNKGNFPGRFSGRQFSNSRSEMNVSTLELGDSALYLCASSLLQGQDSTEAFFGQGTRLTVV.

This clone came up once. V and J are TRBV9 and TRBJ1-1, with a possible D match to TRBD1 (6 bases). With 0 bases removed from V and 1 base from J, the gap between germline ends came to 7 bases. The CDR3 totals 14 residues. Germline V gives CDR1 SGDLS, CDR2 YYNGEE. The chain's CDR3 is CASSVARGNTEAFF. In DNA form, the CDR3 reads TGTGCCAGCAGCGTAGCCAGGGGGAACACTGAAGCTTTCTTT.

The chain has TRBV5-1 and TRBJ2-7; 7 positions agree with TRBD1. The CDR3 contains 14 residues. The germline V gene encodes CDR1 SGHRS and CDR2 YFSETQ. The V gene end was trimmed by 2 bases and the J gene end by 1 base; junction bases not matched to a gene: 3. This chain's CDR3 is CASSFSGGSYEQYF. The DNA for the CDR3 is TGCGCCAGCAGCTTCTCAGGGGGATCCTACGAGCAGTACTTC.

The V and J genes are TRBV7-6 and TRBJ1-6, with D hard to call. The germline V gene encodes CDR1 SGHVS and CDR2 FNYEAQ. The V and J ends lost 0 bases and 10 bases respectively, with 7 bases between them. CDR3 size: 13 residues. CDR3 in DNA: TGTGCCAGCAGCTTAGCTCAGGAATCACCCCTCCACTTT. This translates into CASSLAQESPLHF.

The chain is built from TRBV5-1 and TRBJ2-1; D gene ambiguous. The CDR3 consists of 18 residues. The V gene lost 1 base and the J gene lost 5 bases, with 22 bases spanning the gap. Germline V gene data show CDR1 as SGHRS and CDR2 as YFSETQ. CDR3 amino acids: CASSLHRWRTDLNNEQFF. The CDR3 DNA sequence: TGCGCCAGCAGCTTGCACAGATGGCGCACCGATCTCAACAATGAGCAGTTCTTC.

This sequence joins TRBV27 and TRBJ1-1; 7 bases align to TRBD1. CDR3 length: 14 residues. With V trimmed by 2 bases and J by 0 bases, 0 bases remained unmatched. The germline V gene encodes CDR1 MNHEY and CDR2 SMNVEV (reference sequence). As DNA, the CDR3 is TGTGCCAGCAGTTTAGACAGGGTGAACACTGAAGCTTTCTTT. Amino acid sequence: CASSLDRVNTEAFF.

The chain is built from TRBV6-5 and TRBJ1-2; D might be TRBD1 (5 bases). This CDR3 has 12 residues. From germline, CDR1 is MNHEY and CDR2 SVGAGI. V was trimmed by 7 bases and J by 8 bases, leaving 14 bases between them. CDR3 bases: TGTGCCAGCACCCCGGGGGGTAGGGGCTACACCTTC. It translates to CASTPGGRGYTF.

This sequence joins TRBV12-5 and TRBJ2-7; 10 bases map to TRBD1. The CDR3 has 14 amino acids. From germline, CDR1 is LGHNT and CDR2 FRNRAP. J gave up 1 base and V 7 bases, and 4 bases lay outside the gene matches. DNA of the CDR3: TGTGCTAGTGCCCCGGGACAGGGGTCCTACGAGCAGTACTTC. Its protein is CASAPGQGSYEQYF.

The chain employs TRBV5-4 and TRBJ1-5, with 8 bases matching TRBD1. The CDR3 extends over 14 amino acids. The ends lost 4 bases at V and 7 bases at J; junction bases unmatched: 7. In germline, CDR1 is SGHNT, CDR2 YYREEE (reference sequence). CDR3 amino acids: CASSHDRGEQPQHF. The CDR3 DNA reads as TGTGCCAGCAGCCACGACAGGGGTGAGCAGCCCCAGCATTTT.

The sample holds a few counts of this clone. This rearrangement joins TRBV5-1 to TRBJ2-4, with D possibly matching TRBD1 (6 bases). Germline loops: CDR1 SGHRS, CDR2 YFSETQ. Trimming removed 4 bases from V and 1 base from J, with 15 bases in between. This CDR3 region has 16 residues. CDR3 sequence reads: CASSPERQGAKNIQYF. CDR3 nucleotides: TGCGCCAGCAGCCCCGAAAGGCAGGGGGCCAAAAACATTCAGTACTTC. The full variable domain, rest sourced from reference TRBV5-1 and TRBJ2-4, is KAGVTQTPRYLIKTRGQQVTLSCSPISGHRSVSWYQQTPGQGLQFLFEYFSETQRNKGNFPGRFSGRQFSNSRSEMNVSTLELGDSALYLCASSPERQGAKNIQYFGAGTRLSVL.

The V call is TRBV7-8, the J call TRBJ1-5, with 7 bases matching TRBD1. CDR3 length: 15 amino acids. V was clipped by 4 bases and J by 3 bases; unmatched bases: 6. Germline loops: CDR1 SGHVS, CDR2 FQNEAQ. The CDR3 is CASSSQGGANQPQHF. Here the CDR3 DNA reads TGTGCCAGCAGCTCTCAGGGGGGAGCCAATCAGCCCCAGCATTTT. The full variable domain, its missing parts supplied by reference TRBV7-8 and TRBJ1-5, is GAGVSQSPRYKVAKRGQDVALRCDPISGHVSLFWYQQALGQGPEFLTYFQNEAQLDKSGLPSDRFFAERPEGSVSTLKIQRTQQEDSAVYLCASSSQGGANQPQHFGDGTRLSIL.

The J gene is TRBJ1-3, the V gene TRBV5-4; possibly TRBD1 for D (5 bases). This CDR3 has 15 amino acids. Germline-derived CDR1 and CDR2 are SGHNT and YYREEE (reference sequence). The V and J ends lost 6 bases and 4 bases respectively, with 17 bases between them. The CDR3 region has the DNA TGTGCCAGCACCTCCGATGGAGGGGCAGGAAACACCATATATTTT. Translation gives CASTSDGGAGNTIYF. Filled out from reference TRBV5-4 and TRBJ1-3, the complete variable domain reads ETGVTQSPTHLIKTRGQQVTLRCSSQSGHNTVSWYQQALGQGPQFIFQYYREEENGRGNFPPRFSGLQFPNYSSELNVNALELDDSALYLCASTSDGGAGNTIYFGEGSWLTVV.

With respect to this clone: This may be a read error, as it is one base from a much larger clone. V gene TRBV30 combines with J gene TRBJ1-5; D is unclear. Looked up from germline, CDR1 is GTSNPN and CDR2 is SVGIG (reference sequence). This CDR3 is 13 amino acids long. CDR3 amino acids: CAWSLYSNQLQHF. In DNA form, the CDR3 reads TGTGCCTGGAGTCTCTATAGCAATCAGCTCCAGCATTTT. Drawing the rest from reference TRBV30 and TRBJ1-5, the complete variable domain is SQTIHQWPATLVQPVGSPLSLECTVEGTSNPNLYWYRQAAGRGLQLLFYSVGIGQISSEVPQNLSASRPQDRQFILSSKKLLLSDSGFYLCAWSLYSNQLQHFGDGTRLSIL.